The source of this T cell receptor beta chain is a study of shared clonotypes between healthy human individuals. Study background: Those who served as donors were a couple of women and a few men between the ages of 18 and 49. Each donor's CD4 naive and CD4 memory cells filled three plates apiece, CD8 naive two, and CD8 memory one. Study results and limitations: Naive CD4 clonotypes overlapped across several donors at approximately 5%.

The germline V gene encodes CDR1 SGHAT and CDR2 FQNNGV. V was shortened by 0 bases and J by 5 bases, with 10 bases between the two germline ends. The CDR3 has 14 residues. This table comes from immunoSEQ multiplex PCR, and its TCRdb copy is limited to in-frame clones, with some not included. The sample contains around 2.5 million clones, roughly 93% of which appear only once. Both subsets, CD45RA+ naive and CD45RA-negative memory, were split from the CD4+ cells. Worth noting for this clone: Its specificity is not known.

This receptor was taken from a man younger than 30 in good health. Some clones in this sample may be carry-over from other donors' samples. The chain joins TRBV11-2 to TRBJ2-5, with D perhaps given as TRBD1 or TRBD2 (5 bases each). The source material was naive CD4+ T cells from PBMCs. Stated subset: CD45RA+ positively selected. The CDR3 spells CASSLDRGVETQYF. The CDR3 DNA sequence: TGTGCCAGCAGCTTAGACAGAGGGGTCGAGACCCAGTACTTC.